A selection of T cell receptor beta chains follows, all from one sample in a study of a mutant IDH1 vaccine in newly diagnosed glioma. Generated by immunoSEQ multiplex PCR, the TCRdb table keeps only in-frame clones and is missing some. The top ten hold over 3.5% of the sample, which has about 64,000 clones, around 74% seen once. Their cognate antigens are unknown. The sequencing used PBMCs, collected from a glioma patient whose treatment included an IDH1 peptide vaccine. These receptors originate from a man aged 50 to 59 with glioma. The CDR3 runs from the conserved cysteine through the conserved F or W. D genes are given only for firm matches. Clone size appears in some rows only: once, few, many, or a class for an expanded clone.

>TRBD1|TRBV5-1|TRBJ2-7|.
CASSARQGASYEQYF
TGCGCCAGCAGCGCCCGACAGGGGGCCTCCTACGAGCAGTACTTC
>.|TRBV9|TRBJ2-5|.
CASSTQGTQETQYF
TGTGCCAGCAGCACTCAGGGTACCCAAGAGACCCAGTACTTC
>TRBD1|TRBV10-3|TRBJ2-1|.
CAISRQGLNEQFF
TGTGCCATCAGCAGACAGGGTCTAAATGAGCAGTTCTTC
>.|TRBV6-5|TRBJ2-2|once
CASSYPGDAGELFF
TGTGCCAGCAGTTACCCAGGGGATGCCGGGGAGCTGTTTTTT
>.|TRBV7-9|TRBJ2-6|.
CASSPSGANVLTF
TGTGCCAGCAGCCCCTCCGGGGCCAACGTCCTGACTTTC
>TRBD2|TRBV9|TRBJ2-3|.
CASSTSGGGTDTQYF
TGTGCCAGCAGCACTAGCGGGGGGGGCACAGATACGCAGTATTTT
>.|TRBV2|TRBJ1-4|.
CASSSEGGKEKLFF
TGTGCCAGCAGCTCCGAAGGGGGGAAAGAAAAACTGTTTTTT
>TRBD1|TRBV5-1|TRBJ2-7|.
CASSHRQGQYEQYF
TGCGCCAGCAGCCATAGACAGGGGCAATACGAGCAGTACTTC
>.|TRBV5-4|TRBJ2-7|once
CASSLDSGAREQYF
TGTGCCAGCAGCCTGGACAGCGGGGCTAGGGAGCAGTACTTC
>.|TRBV10-3|TRBJ2-7|.
CAGGSGNYEQYF
TGTGCCGGGGGGTCCGGGAACTACGAGCAGTACTTC
>TRBD1|TRBV10-3|TRBJ1-1|.
CAISDKAGTGTEAFF
TGTGCCATCAGTGACAAAGCCGGGACAGGGACTGAAGCTTTCTTT
>TRBD1|TRBV6-6|TRBJ1-5|.
CASRGTGEGNQPQHF
TGTGCCAGCAGGGGGACAGGGGAAGGAAATCAGCCCCAGCATTTT
>.|TRBV6-1|TRBJ2-1|.
CASTGQPSYNEQFF
TGTGCCAGCACTGGCCAGCCTTCCTACAATGAGCAGTTCTTC
>TRBD2|TRBV5-4|TRBJ2-7|.
CASSLRAGGRTYEQYF
TGTGCCAGCAGCTTAAGAGCGGGGGGGAGAACCTACGAGCAGTACTTC
>TRBD2|TRBV4-3|TRBJ2-7|once
CASSYIAGESYEQYF
TGCGCCAGCAGCTACATAGCGGGGGAATCCTACGAGCAGTACTTC
>.|TRBV4-1|TRBJ2-2|.
CASSQDRVPGELFF
TGCGCCAGCAGCCAAGATAGGGTCCCCGGGGAGCTGTTTTTT
>.|TRBV7-9|TRBJ2-2|.
CASRSEANTGELFF
TGTGCCAGCAGGTCTGAAGCGAACACCGGGGAGCTGTTTTTT
>TRBD1|TRBV25-1|TRBJ1-2|.
CASSDPPGTGDDGYTF
TGTGCCAGCAGTGACCCCCCCGGGACAGGGGACGATGGCTACACCTTC
>TRBD1|TRBV27|TRBJ1-2|.
CASSSGQGWHYGYTF
TGTGCCAGCAGTTCAGGACAGGGGTGGCACTATGGCTACACCTTC
>.|TRBV6-6|TRBJ1-1|.
CASSYRGITEAFF
TGTGCCAGCAGTTACAGGGGGATCACTGAAGCTTTCTTT
>TRBD2|TRBV5-1|TRBJ2-3|.
CASSLGTSGTTDTQYF
TGCGCCAGCAGCTTGGGGACTAGCGGAACCACAGATACGCAGTATTTT
>.|TRBV10-3|TRBJ2-7|.
CAISESRTSRSEQYF
TGTGCCATCAGTGAGTCGAGAACTAGCAGGAGCGAGCAGTACTTC
>.|TRBV4-3|TRBJ1-5|.
CASSLDSDYNQPQHF
TGCGCCAGCAGCCTTGACTCGGACTACAATCAGCCCCAGCATTTT
>TRBD1|TRBV6-4|TRBJ1-1|.
CASSATGDTEAFF
TGTGCCAGCAGTGCGACAGGGGACACTGAAGCTTTCTTT
>.|TRBV7-9|TRBJ2-3|.
CASSSTPAQTSTDTQYF
TGTGCCAGCAGCTCCACGCCAGCACAAACTAGCACAGATACGCAGTATTTT
>.|TRBV9|TRBJ1-5|.
CASSVAASPGDQPQHF
TGTGCCAGCAGCGTAGCGGCGAGCCCAGGCGATCAGCCCCAGCATTTT
>TRBD1|TRBV5-4|TRBJ2-1|.
CASSLGGTASSYNEQFF
TGTGCCAGCAGCTTGGGGGGGACAGCCAGCTCCTACAATGAGCAGTTCTTC
>TRBD1|TRBV7-2|TRBJ2-2|.
CASSQLPGQGRAGELFF
TGTGCCAGCAGCCAGTTACCGGGACAGGGGAGGGCCGGGGAGCTGTTTTTT
>.|TRBV20-1|TRBJ2-1|.
CSAGDIEQFF
TGCAGTGCTGGGGACATCGAGCAGTTCTTC
>TRBD1|TRBV18|TRBJ1-1|.
CASSPPPGQGVTEAFF
TGTGCCAGCTCACCACCGCCTGGACAGGGGGTCACTGAAGCTTTCTTT
>TRBD1|TRBV19|TRBJ1-5|.
CASGRTGLSNQPQHF
TGTGCCAGTGGGCGGACAGGGCTAAGCAATCAGCCCCAGCATTTT
>.|TRBV5-1|TRBJ1-3|.
CASSFESGTGNTIYF
TGCGCCAGCAGCTTTGAGTCGGGGACTGGAAACACCATATATTTT
>.|TRBV27|TRBJ1-3|.
CASSLSTPSGNTIYF
TGTGCCAGCAGTTTATCGACCCCCTCTGGAAACACCATATATTTT
>.|TRBV2|TRBJ1-5|.
CASLRVLLGHF
TGTGCCAGCCTCCGGGTACTTCTGGGTCATTTT
>.|TRBV10-3|TRBJ1-1|few
CAISDVSEAFF
TGTGCCATCAGTGATGTGAGTGAAGCTTTCTTT
>.|TRBV30|TRBJ1-4|.
CAWSVGGAANEKLFF
TGTGCCTGGAGTGTAGGAGGGGCGGCTAATGAAAAACTGTTTTTT
>TRBD2|TRBV6-6|TRBJ2-5|.
CASTGLAGAETQYF
TGTGCCAGCACCGGGCTAGCGGGGGCAGAGACCCAGTACTTC
>TRBD1|TRBV19|TRBJ1-2|.
CASTDRGRRNYGYTF
TGTGCCAGTACCGACAGGGGGCGGAGGAATTATGGCTACACCTTC
>TRBD2|TRBV9|TRBJ2-7|few
CASSVGLTSGDEQYF
TGTGCCAGCAGCGTAGGGTTAACTAGCGGGGATGAGCAGTACTTC
>.|TRBV5-1|TRBJ2-7|once
CASSWGSYEQYF
TGCGCCAGCAGCTGGGGATCCTACGAGCAGTACTTC
>.|TRBV4-1|TRBJ1-2|.
CASSQDLENYGYTF
TGCGCCAGCAGCCAAGATCTGGAGAACTATGGCTACACCTTC
>TRBD1|TRBV4-1|TRBJ1-5|.
CASSQEDRAYQPQHF
TGCGCCAGCAGCCAAGAGGACAGGGCCTATCAGCCCCAGCATTTT
>TRBD2|TRBV5-1|TRBJ2-7|.
CASSTITSGPTYEQYF
TGCGCCAGCAGCACAATTACTAGCGGCCCAACCTACGAGCAGTACTTC
>.|TRBV19|TRBJ1-1|.
CASSIDLGIAEAFF
TGTGCCAGTAGTATAGATCTGGGGATCGCTGAAGCTTTCTTT
>TRBD1|TRBV6-4|TRBJ1-1|medium-sized
CASSPQGETEAFF
TGTGCCAGCAGTCCACAGGGGGAGACTGAAGCTTTCTTT
>TRBD1|TRBV5-1|TRBJ1-1|.
CASSLLGGATNTEAFF
TGCGCCAGCAGCTTGTTAGGGGGCGCCACGAACACTGAAGCTTTCTTT
>TRBD1|TRBV29-1|TRBJ2-1|.
CSVGAGTGKHNEQFF
TGCAGCGTCGGAGCCGGGACAGGGAAACACAATGAGCAGTTCTTC
>.|TRBV7-8|TRBJ1-1|.
CASSFGWGEGNTEAFF
TGTGCCAGCAGCTTCGGTTGGGGGGAGGGGAACACTGAAGCTTTCTTT
>.|TRBV28|TRBJ1-6|.
CASSSGTPPSPLHF
TGTGCCAGCAGTTCCGGGACGCCCCCTTCACCCCTCCACTTT
>TRBD2|TRBV19|TRBJ2-3|.
CASSIGAGVLDTQYF
TGTGCCAGTAGTATAGGAGCGGGGGTGCTAGATACGCAGTATTTT
>.|TRBV29-1|TRBJ1-2|.
CSVAQGDYGYTF
TGCAGCGTTGCGCAGGGAGACTATGGCTACACCTTC
>.|TRBV10-2|TRBJ1-5|.
CASEGGRTDLYSNQPQHF
TGCGCCAGCGAAGGTGGCAGAACGGACCTCTATAGCAATCAGCCCCAGCATTTT
>TRBD1|TRBV25-1|TRBJ2-3|.
CASSPNPGQRGLTDTQYF
TGTGCCAGCAGCCCCAACCCGGGACAGCGTGGTCTCACAGATACGCAGTATTTT